This T cell receptor (beta chain) was captured in a study of T cell responses to AZD1222 COVID-19 vaccine (dated by TCRdb to 2020 to 2022). As for the study more broadly: AZD1222 recipients with second doses at about 4 weeks or about 12 weeks were pooled, because spike-specific TCR depth and breadth did not differ between schedules. A total of 233 trial participants underwent TCR sequencing, of whom about 200 had received two doses of AZD1222 and roughly 26 had received two doses of the MenACWY control vaccine. Trial participants were enrolled by age into subgroups of 18-55, 56-69 and 70-plus years, and 148, 28 and 57 TCR-sequenced participants, respectively, were included in these subgroups.

The CDR3 regions of human TCRbeta chains were analyzed by immunosequencing. Per the original workflow: TCRs in the repertoires were matched against a reference library of SARS-CoV-2-specific TCRs that had been generated with the MIRA antigen-specificity platform. Breadth meant the fraction of unique TCRs that were SARS-CoV-2-associated, whereas depth meant the fraction of total T cells that were SARS-CoV-2-associated. Using the MIRA data, every spike-specific TCR was mapped to the spike region that the TCR reacted to and assigned to either a CD4 or a CD8 class. Log10-transformed breadth and depth values were compared by one-way ANOVA with Sidak's multiple comparisons tests. TCRdb mirrors the immuneACCESS table, restricted to in-frame sequences. Some clones are absent from its copies; in checked studies, under half trace to an unresolved V gene, and the reason for the others is unknown. D and trimming come from the DNA, and the V and J calls and clone size come from that table. The sample table contains around 86,000 clones; only one count was recorded for 90% of them. Almost 8.5% of the sample rests with the top ten.

The CDR3 has 16 amino acids, counting the end cysteine and phenylalanine. CDR3 DNA is the only sequence kept; it has 48 bases, read in frame from the first base. V trim: 2 bases; J trim: 3 bases; unmatched bases: 9. CDR1 is given as MNHEY and CDR2 as SVGAGI, both from the germline V gene. In the case of this clone: What antigen it recognizes has not been identified. One base away there is no much larger clone; base qualities are not given.

Study-level results and caveats: Reportedly, close to half of the unique spike-specific TCRs recognized epitopes lying outside the regions that are mutated in the B.1.351 and B.1.1.7 variants. Conclusions about previously exposed vaccinees are limited because only 5 or 6 AZD1222 recipients were SARS-CoV-2 seropositive at baseline. In the small 56-69-year group, the increase in depth fell short of significance, most likely because of low power. No day 14 peak-response samples were available, so repertoires were characterized only after the peak T cell response. After two AZD1222 doses, both the breadth and the depth of spike-specific TCRs were significantly higher than at day 0 and than in MenACWY recipients. The vaccine-associated CD4 TCRs covered the entire spike protein, and the dominant responses fell in regions 160-218 and 743-854. Participants were mostly white British, with more females than males. The authors suggested clonal diversity may have been underestimated.

The sample's time point label, in plain terms: baseline before first vaccination. Samples from vaccinated people were obtained from the UK trials COV001 and COV002, which included a single-blind randomized controlled phase 2/3 trial of AZD1222 (ChAdOx1 nCoV-19) in healthy adults. Trial participant PBMC samples were collected at day 0 and day 28 after the second dose for TCRbeta chain sequencing. The sequence was obtained from an adult in good health. The chain is encoded by TRBV6-5 joined to TRBJ2-7, with TRBD1 identical over 8 junction bases. The input for sequencing was peripheral blood, taken on day 0 of AZD1222 vaccination. The CDR3 has the sequence CASSYTSRDRNYEQYF. The DNA is TGTGCCAGCAGTTACACCTCCCGGGACAGGAACTACGAGCAGTACTTC.